The 10 T cell receptor beta chains listed next were all sequenced from one sample in a study of blood T cell repertoires in COVID-19. TCRdb's copy holds only in-frame clones and misses some; the assay was immunoSEQ multiplex PCR. Among some 170,000 clones listed, more than 75% were seen once. Sequencing was carried out using peripheral blood. The receptor set was obtained from a woman aged 70 to 79 with acute or convalescent COVID-19.

The V gene is TRBV7-9, the J gene TRBJ2-3; 7 nucleotides agree with TRBD2. CDR1 and CDR2 from the germline V gene are SEHNR and FQNEAQ (reference sequence). The V segment lost 2 bases and the J segment 4 bases; nucleotides outside the gene matches: 9. This CDR3 contains 16 residues. CDR3 loop: CASSLLYGRGADTQYF. The CDR3 coding sequence is TGTGCCAGCAGCTTACTTTATGGGAGGGGAGCAGATACGCAGTATTTT. Based on the CDR3 plus reference TRBV7-9 and TRBJ2-3, the full variable domain is DTGVSQNPRHKITKRGQNVTFRCDPISEHNRLYWYRQTLGQGPEFLTYFQNEAQLEKSRLLSDRFSAERPKGSFSTLEIQRTEQGDSAMYLCASSLLYGRGADTQYFGPGTRLTVL.

The V and J genes are TRBV6-5 and TRBJ1-2; D is uncertain. Trimming took 8 bases from V and 4 from J, leaving 8 bases between them. Germline values: CDR1 MNHEY, CDR2 SVGAGI. The CDR3 has 11 amino acids. Written as DNA, the CDR3 is TGTGCCAGCCAGTCAGGCTATGGCTACACCTTC. Residues: CASQSGYGYTF.

This sequence joins TRBV15 and TRBJ2-3; TRBD2 agrees at 7 bases. The CDR3 extends over 15 amino acids. In germline, CDR1 is LNHNV, CDR2 YYDKDF (reference sequence). The J segment lost 3 bases and the V segment lost 5 bases, leaving 8 bases of the junction unmatched. CDR3 nucleotide sequence: TGTGCCACCAGCCAAAGGACTAGGGAGACAGATACGCAGTATTTT. It yields the protein CATSQRTRETDTQYF.

A few counts support this clone. The CDR3 sequence: CAISEFGNEAFF. The CDR3 DNA reads as TGTGCCATCAGTGAGTTTGGCAATGAAGCTTTCTTT. The chain carries TRBV10-3 and TRBJ1-1; no firm D call. V gave up 1 base and J gave up 7 bases, with 7 bases separating them. CDR1 ENHRY and CDR2 SYGVKD come from the germline V gene. This CDR3 contains 12 residues.

This clone was observed a single time. Other DNA sequences in this specimen translate into the identical CDR3. The J gene is TRBJ2-7, the V gene TRBV30, with 8 bases aligning to TRBD2. Germline loops: CDR1 GTSNPN, CDR2 SVGIG (reference sequence). The CDR3 loop spans 13 amino acids. V lost 0 bases and J lost 6; bases outside the gene matches: 4. This CDR3 is CAWSVSRGGEQYF. In nucleotides, the CDR3 is TGTGCCTGGAGTGTGAGTCGGGGGGGCGAGCAGTACTTC.

The chain couples TRBV6-2 or TRBV6-3 to TRBJ2-7; D unclear. With 3 bases removed from V and 3 bases from J, the gap between germline ends came to 18 bases. Germline V gene lookup returns CDR1 MNHEY and CDR2 SVGEGT. The CDR3 has 16 amino acids. The DNA for the CDR3 is TGTGCCAGCAGTTATCCCCCCAGCGAGGTCGGCTACGAGCAGTACTTC. It is translated as CASSYPPSEVGYEQYF.

This sequence joins TRBV4-1 and TRBJ1-2; TRBD1 matches 7 bases. CDR3 length: 13 residues. The V and J ends lost 4 bases and 9 bases, in that order; junction bases with no gene match: 8. Per germline, CDR1 MGHRA and CDR2 YSYEKL. Here the CDR3 DNA reads TGCGCCAGCAGCCTAGCGGGACAGCCTAGCTACACCTTC. As protein: CASSLAGQPSYTF.

The chain combines TRBV30 with TRBJ2-1; the D gene is possibly TRBD1 (6 bases). This CDR3 spans 14 amino acids. The V and J ends lost 4 bases and 1 base respectively, with 11 bases between them. From germline, CDR1 is GTSNPN and CDR2 SVGIG (reference sequence). The CDR3 protein is CAWTPDSSYNEQFF. The DNA for the CDR3 is TGTGCCTGGACTCCGGACAGTTCCTACAATGAGCAGTTCTTC.

V usage is TRBV5-4 and J usage is TRBJ2-1; a weak D match, TRBD2 (5 bases). V lost 4 bases, J lost 7 bases, and 18 bases lay in between. The length of the CDR3 is 15 residues. CDR1 SGHNT and CDR2 YYREEE come from the germline V gene (reference sequence). The CDR3 region has the DNA TGTGCCAGCAGCCCCTTACTAGGCGGTTGGAATGAGCAGTTCTTC. This gives the protein CASSPLLGGWNEQFF. The whole variable domain, filled in from reference TRBV5-4 and TRBJ2-1, reads ETGVTQSPTHLIKTRGQQVTLRCSSQSGHNTVSWYQQALGQGPQFIFQYYREEENGRGNFPPRFSGLQFPNYSSELNVNALELDDSALYLCASSPLLGGWNEQFFGPGTRLTVL.

The J gene is TRBJ2-1, the V gene TRBV7-2, with 8 bases that match TRBD2. CDR1 is SGHTA and CDR2 is FQGNSA in the germline V gene. The CDR3 spans 14 residues. With V trimmed by 10 bases and J by 2 bases, 7 bases remained unmatched. Here the CDR3 reads CATLLAAAYNEQFF. CDR3 sequence (DNA): TGTGCCACTTTACTAGCGGCCGCCTACAATGAGCAGTTCTTC.